The entry below describes one TCR beta chain. The sample originates from a study of blood T cell repertoires in COVID-19. Repertoires were generated with immunoSEQ multiplex PCR, while TCRdb's copy carries only in-frame clones and drops some. This repertoire shows 150,000 to 200,000 clones, approximately 80% found once; its top ten account for approximately 6%. V gave up 5 bases and J gave up 7 bases, with 15 bases separating them. Germline assignment: CDR1 SQVTM and CDR2 ANQGSEA. This CDR3 has 12 residues. The chain links TRBV29-1 to TRBJ2-7; D remains ambiguous. This TCR derives from a man in his forties who had recovered from COVID-19. Sample: PBMCs or T cells enriched from blood (not recorded which). CDR3 nucleotide sequence: TGCAGCGTTCTTCCCAGGTCCGGAGAGCAGTACTTC. It encodes CSVLPRSGEQYF.